Listed here are 4 T cell receptor beta chains from one sample, sequenced in a study of CD8+CD57+ T cells in acquired aplastic anemia. For sequencing, patients were chosen who had shown expansion of CD8+CD57+ cells by flow cytometry. Genomic DNA, serving as template, underwent TCR beta VDJ and CDR3 profiling. TCRdb independently ran MiXCR on the reads; one entry per CDR3 protein. The sample carries around 430,000 distinct CDR3 sequences, under 40% recorded once. Sample: sorted CD4+, CD8+, or CD8+CD57+ T cells (not recorded which) from PBMCs. The source is a human donor with aplastic anemia.

The sample holds one count of this clonotype. The chain couples TRBV19 to TRBJ1-5, with a possible D match to TRBD1 (6 bases). V was trimmed by 4 bases and J by 1 base, leaving 8 bases between them. Germline V gene lookup returns CDR1 LNHDA and CDR2 SQIVND (reference sequence). This CDR3 has 14 amino acids. CDR3 loop: CASSKDSSNQPQHF. DNA of the CDR3: TGTGCCAGTAGTAAGGACAGCAGCAATCAGCCCCAGCATTTT.

The CDR3 sequence: CASSLQQGASQETQYF. The CDR3 nucleotides are TGCGCCAGCAGCTTACAACAGGGGGCGAGCCAAGAGACCCAGTACTTC. J is TRBJ2-5 and V is TRBV5-1; 9 bases are a match to TRBD1. This CDR3 comprises 16 residues. CDR1 is SGHRS and CDR2 is YFSETQ in the germline V gene. After removal of 2 bases from V and 1 base from J, the junction contained 6 bases not matched to a gene.

This clonotype has ten or more counts. J is TRBJ1-2 and V is TRBV7-8; maybe TRBD1 (5 bases). The CDR3 spans 14 residues. Germline values: CDR1 SGHVS, CDR2 FQNEAQ. The V end was cut by 5 bases, the J end by 3 bases, with 13 bases between. As DNA, the CDR3 is TGTGCCAGCAGCGGGGCAGGCAGGGACTATGGCTACACCTTC. Residues: CASSGAGRDYGYTF.

The chain recombines TRBV10-3 with TRBJ1-2; weak D call: TRBD1 (5 bases). Germline assignment: CDR1 ENHRY and CDR2 SYGVKD. V gave up 2 bases and J gave up 6 bases, with 13 bases separating them. The CDR3 is 14 residues long. CDR3 region: CAISEGETENGYTF. CDR3 DNA sequence: TGTGCCATCAGTGAGGGTGAGACAGAAAATGGCTACACCTTC.